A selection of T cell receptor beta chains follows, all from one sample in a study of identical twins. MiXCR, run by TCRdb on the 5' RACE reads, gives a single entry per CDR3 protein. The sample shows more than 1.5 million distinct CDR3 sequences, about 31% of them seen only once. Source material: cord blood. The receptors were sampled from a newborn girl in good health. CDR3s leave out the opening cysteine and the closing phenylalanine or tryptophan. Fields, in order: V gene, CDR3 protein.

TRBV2 ASSDWGASYEQY
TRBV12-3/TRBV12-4 ASSLGRRTFYGYT
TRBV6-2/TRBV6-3 ASRYRGDRTEAF
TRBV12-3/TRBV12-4 ASSLPRLAGLDTQY
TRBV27 ASSLSWTRGDEQY
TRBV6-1 ASRPRTGSSYEQY
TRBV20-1 SASSSSASSTDTQY
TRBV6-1 ASSEALTGLAVQETQY
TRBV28 ASSPPSSGSHNEQF
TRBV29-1 SAGEAGADTQY
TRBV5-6 ASSLDISYGYT
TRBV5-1 ASSLATSGSKETQY